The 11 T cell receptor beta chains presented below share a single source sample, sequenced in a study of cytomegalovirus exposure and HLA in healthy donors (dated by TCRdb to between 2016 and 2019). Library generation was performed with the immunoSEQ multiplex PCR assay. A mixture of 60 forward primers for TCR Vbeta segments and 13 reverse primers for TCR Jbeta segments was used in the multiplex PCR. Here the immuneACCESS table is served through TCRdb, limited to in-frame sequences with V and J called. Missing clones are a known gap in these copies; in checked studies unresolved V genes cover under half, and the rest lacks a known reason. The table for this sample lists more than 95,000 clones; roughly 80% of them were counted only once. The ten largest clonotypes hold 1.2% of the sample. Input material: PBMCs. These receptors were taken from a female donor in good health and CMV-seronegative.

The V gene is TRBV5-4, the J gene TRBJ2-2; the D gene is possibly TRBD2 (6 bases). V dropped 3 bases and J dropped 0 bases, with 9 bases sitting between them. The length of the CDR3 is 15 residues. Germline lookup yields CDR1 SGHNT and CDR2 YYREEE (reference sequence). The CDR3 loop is CASSWGVANTGELFF. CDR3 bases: TGTGCCAGCAGCTGGGGGGTCGCGAACACCGGGGAGCTGTTTTTT.

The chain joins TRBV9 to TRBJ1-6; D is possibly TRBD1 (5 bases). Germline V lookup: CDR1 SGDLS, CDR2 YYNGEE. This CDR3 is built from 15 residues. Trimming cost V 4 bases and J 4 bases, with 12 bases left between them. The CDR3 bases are TGTGCCAGCAGCCCACGCGGGACTTATAATTCACCCCTCCACTTT. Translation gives CASSPRGTYNSPLHF.

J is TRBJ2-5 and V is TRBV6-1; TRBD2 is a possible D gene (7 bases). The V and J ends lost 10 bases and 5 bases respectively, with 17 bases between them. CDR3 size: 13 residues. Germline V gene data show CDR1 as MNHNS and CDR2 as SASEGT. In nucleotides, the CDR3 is TGTGCCACCTCGACCGGGGGGCCTGAGACCCAGTACTTC. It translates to CATSTGGPETQYF.

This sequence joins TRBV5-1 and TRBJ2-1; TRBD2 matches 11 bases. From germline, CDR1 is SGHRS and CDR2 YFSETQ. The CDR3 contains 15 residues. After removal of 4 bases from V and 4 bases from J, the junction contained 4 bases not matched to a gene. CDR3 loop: CASSPGLAGYNEQFF. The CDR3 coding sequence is TGCGCCAGCAGCCCCGGACTAGCGGGTTACAATGAGCAGTTCTTC. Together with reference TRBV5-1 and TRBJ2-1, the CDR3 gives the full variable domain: KAGVTQTPRYLIKTRGQQVTLSCSPISGHRSVSWYQQTPGQGLQFLFEYFSETQRNKGNFPGRFSGRQFSNSRSEMNVSTLELGDSALYLCASSPGLAGYNEQFFGPGTRLTVL.

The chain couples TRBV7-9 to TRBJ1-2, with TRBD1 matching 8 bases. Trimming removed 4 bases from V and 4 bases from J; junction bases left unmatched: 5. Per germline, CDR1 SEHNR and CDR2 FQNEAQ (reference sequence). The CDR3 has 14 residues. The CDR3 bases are TGTGCCAGCAGCTCCAGGGGGCAGGGCTATGGCTACACCTTC. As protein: CASSSRGQGYGYTF.

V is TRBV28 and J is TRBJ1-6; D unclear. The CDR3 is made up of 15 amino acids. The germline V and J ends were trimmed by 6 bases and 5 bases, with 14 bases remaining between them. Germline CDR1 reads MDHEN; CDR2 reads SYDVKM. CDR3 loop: CASSPPSGHNSPLHF. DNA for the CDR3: TGTGCCAGCAGCCCTCCGAGCGGGCATAATTCACCCCTCCACTTT.

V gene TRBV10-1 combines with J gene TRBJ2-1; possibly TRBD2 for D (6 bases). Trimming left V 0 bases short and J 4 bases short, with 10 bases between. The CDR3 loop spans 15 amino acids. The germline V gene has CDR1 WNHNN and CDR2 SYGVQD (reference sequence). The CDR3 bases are TGCGCCAGCAGTGAGTCGGGAGGCCCATACAATGAGCAGTTCTTC. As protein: CASSESGGPYNEQFF.

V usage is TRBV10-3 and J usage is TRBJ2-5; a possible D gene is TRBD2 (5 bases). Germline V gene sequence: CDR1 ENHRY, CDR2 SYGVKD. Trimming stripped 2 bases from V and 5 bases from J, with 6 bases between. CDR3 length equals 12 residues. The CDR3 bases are TGTGCCATCAGTGAGACTAGGGAGACCCAGTACTTC. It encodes CAISETRETQYF.

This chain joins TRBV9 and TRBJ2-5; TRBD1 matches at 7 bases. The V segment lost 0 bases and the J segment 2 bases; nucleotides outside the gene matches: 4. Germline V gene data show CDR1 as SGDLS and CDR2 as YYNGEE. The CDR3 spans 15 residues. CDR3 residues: CASSVVGQSQETQYF. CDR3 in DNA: TGTGCCAGCAGCGTAGTGGGACAGAGTCAAGAGACCCAGTACTTC.

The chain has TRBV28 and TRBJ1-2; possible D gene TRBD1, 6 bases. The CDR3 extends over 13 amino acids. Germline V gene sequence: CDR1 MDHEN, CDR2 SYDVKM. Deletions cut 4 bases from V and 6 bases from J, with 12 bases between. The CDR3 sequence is CASSSQGIHGYTF. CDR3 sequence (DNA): TGTGCCAGCAGTTCCCAGGGGATCCATGGCTACACCTTC.

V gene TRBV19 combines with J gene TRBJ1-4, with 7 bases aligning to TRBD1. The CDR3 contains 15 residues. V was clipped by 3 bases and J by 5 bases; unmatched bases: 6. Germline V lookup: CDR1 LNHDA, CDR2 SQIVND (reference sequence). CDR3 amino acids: CASSIGGTDNEKLFF. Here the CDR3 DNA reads TGTGCCAGTAGTATTGGCGGGACAGACAATGAAAAACTGTTTTTT. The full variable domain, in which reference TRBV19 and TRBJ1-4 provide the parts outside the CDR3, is DGGITQSPKYLFRKEGQNVTLSCEQNLNHDAMYWYRQDPGQGLRLIYYSQIVNDFQKGDIAEGYSVSREKKESFPLTVTSAQKNPTAFYLCASSIGGTDNEKLFFGSGTQLSVL.